One and the same sample provided the 9 T cell receptor beta chains below, sequenced in a study of control samples from healthy donors and cancer patients. The assay was immunoSEQ multiplex PCR, and TCRdb's table has in-frame clones only and misses some. This repertoire shows fewer than 110,000 clones, roughly 89% found once; its top ten account for approximately 19%. The specimen was PBMCs. These receptors all stem from a man aged 55 to 70 with lung cancer.

This chain uses TRBV18 with TRBJ2-6, with D possibly TRBD1 on 6 matching bases. This CDR3 region has 16 residues. Germline V gene data show CDR1 as KGHSH and CDR2 as LQKENI. The V end lost 3 bases, the J end lost 2 bases, and 11 bases lay between the germline ends. The CDR3 coding sequence is TGTGCCAGCTCACCCCTCAGGGGAGCTGGGGCCAACGTCCTGACTTTC. The encoded protein is CASSPLRGAGANVLTF.

This chain connects TRBV15 to TRBJ2-2; 13 bases agree with TRBD2. V was clipped by 1 base and J by 6 bases; unmatched bases: 5. Per the germline V gene, CDR1 is LNHNV and CDR2 is YYDKDF (reference sequence). CDR3 length: 17 amino acids. In DNA form, the CDR3 reads TGTGCCACCAGCAGAGGGACTAGCGGGGGCGACCCCGGGGAGCTGTTTTTT. Its protein is CATSRGTSGGDPGELFF.

The genes are TRBV6-2 or TRBV6-3 and TRBJ2-7; D perhaps matches TRBD2 (6 bases). Germline CDR1 MNHEY, CDR2 SVGEGT. The CDR3 consists of 14 residues. V dropped 3 bases and J dropped 5 bases, with 14 bases sitting between them. CDR3 nucleotides: TGTGCCAGCAGTTATCTCGGAGGGGTCAACGAGCAGTACGTC. This codes for CASSYLGGVNEQYV.

The V call is TRBV15, the J call TRBJ1-5; no clear D. The CDR3 has 14 residues. The V end lost 3 bases, the J end lost 0 bases, and 6 bases lay between the germline ends. Germline-derived CDR1 and CDR2 are LNHNV and YYDKDF (reference sequence). CDR3 sequence: CATSRDGSNQPQHF. Written as DNA, the CDR3 is TGTGCCACCAGCAGGGACGGTAGCAATCAGCCCCAGCATTTT.

The chain joins TRBV30 to TRBJ1-3; a possible D gene is TRBD1 (5 bases). The CDR3 length is 13 residues. The V end was cut by 3 bases, the J end by 1 base, with 7 bases between. Germline CDR1 and CDR2: GTSNPN and SVGIG (reference sequence). The CDR3 nucleotides read TGTGCCTGGAGAAGGGGTTCTGGAAACACCATATATTTT. It is translated as CAWRRGSGNTIYF.

The rearrangement links TRBV2 to TRBJ2-5, with 7 bases matching TRBD1. The CDR3 totals 13 residues. Germline trimming cut 11 bases from V and 4 bases from J; bases unmatched to any gene: 10. Germline CDR1 reads SNHLY; CDR2 reads FYNNEI. The CDR3 DNA reads as TGTGCCGACAAAGGGCCAGGGGGAGAGACCCAGTACTTC. The encoded protein is CADKGPGGETQYF. Full variable domain (remainder filled in from reference TRBV2 and TRBJ2-5): EPEVTQTPSHQVTQMGQEVILRCVPISNHLYFYWYRQILGQKVEFLVSFYNNEISEKSEIFDDQFSVERPDGSNFTLKIRSTKLEDSAMYFCADKGPGGETQYFGPGTRLLVL.

The gene calls are TRBV19 and TRBJ1-5; perhaps TRBD1 as D (6 bases). The CDR3 covers 14 residues. The V end lost 6 bases, the J end lost 6 bases, and 15 bases lay between the germline ends. In germline, CDR1 is LNHDA, CDR2 SQIVND (reference sequence). CDR3 in amino acids: CASSQGTSGQPQHF. The CDR3 DNA follows: TGTGCCAGTAGCCAGGGGACATCAGGTCAGCCCCAGCATTTT.

This chain joins TRBV24-1 and TRBJ2-5, with D perhaps TRBD1 (5 bases). The germline gives CDR1 KGHDR, CDR2 SFDVKD. The V end was cut by 4 bases, the J end by 4 bases, with 12 bases between. The CDR3 totals 14 residues. The DNA of the CDR3 is TGTGCCACCAGTGACGCGACAGTCCTAGAGACCCAGTACTTC. Its protein is CATSDATVLETQYF.

This clone was seen once. The chain joins TRBV20-1 to TRBJ2-7, with TRBD1 matching 9 bases. V lost 3 bases and J lost 2; bases outside the gene matches: 5. From germline, CDR1 is DFQATT and CDR2 SNEGSKA (reference sequence). The CDR3 contains 14 residues. CDR3 nucleotide sequence: TGCAGTGCTAGTACTGGACAGGGGACCTACGAGCAGTACTTC. Its translation is CSASTGQGTYEQYF.